Reported below is one T cell receptor (beta chain). This clone was seen a few times. Its antigen specificity is not known. No quality values exist for individual bases; no much larger clone is one base distant. Each donor gave one peripheral blood draw, averaging roughly 100 mL, which was collected into heparinised tubes. A BD FACSAria II was used to sort naive, central memory, regulatory and stem cell-like memory CD4+ T cells with a panel that included CD45RO, CCR7, CD25, CD127, CD95 and CD27. Every sorted population had a purity above 98%. PBMCs were isolated right away by Lymphoprep density gradient centrifugation and were stained directly, without culture. Samples were stained and sorted in pairs, with one healthy donor and one patient per experiment, so that batch effects were minimized. These data originate in a study of beta chain features in type 1 diabetes (dated by TCRdb to the late 2010s). Study-wide context: Mean age, gender distribution, total cell number and subset yield were not different between patients and healthy donors. A total of roughly 100 million sorted cells were examined across all samples, and the number of cells per subset was strongly correlated with RNA yield. Naive and central memory subsets were obtained from all 30 or so donors, but regulatory and stem cell-like memory subsets were isolated from only 8 patients and 8 healthy donors. The study compared TCRB repertoires of sorted circulating CD4+ T cell subsets between recently diagnosed type 1 diabetes patients and matched healthy donors.

CDR1 and CDR2 (SEHNR, FQNEAQ) derive from the germline V gene (reference sequence). Ends trimmed: V by 5 bases, J by 4 bases; bases unmatched to a gene: 4. The CDR3 numbers 14 residues from cysteine through phenylalanine. Only the CDR3 region is kept as DNA, spanning 42 bases read in frame from base 1. Overall results and qualifications from the work: Naive, central memory and regulatory TCRB repertoires appeared more similar among patients than among healthy donors. Type 1 diabetes patients showed a moderate but significant shortening of TCRB CDR3 length in all four CD4+ subsets. HLA sub-analyses involved small numbers of individuals, so any influence of HLA type on TCRB rearrangement remained unresolved. Patients with type 1 diabetes made fewer insertions and deleted more nucleotides at VDJ recombination sites, implying thymic rearrangement abnormalities. Because cDNA was sequenced instead of genomic DNA, activated cells with high expression could be over-represented, although the groups did not differ in activation or CD3 levels. PCR may preferentially amplify shorter templates, but because patient and control samples were amplified and corrected together, any resulting skew would affect both groups equally.

The High Capacity cDNA Reverse Transcription Kit was used to reverse transcribe all of the isolated RNA, meaning that expressed TCRB transcripts were what got sequenced. Naive, central memory and regulatory T cell samples underwent deep immunoSEQ sequencing, averaging about 3.57 million total reads per sample. Sorted cells were lysed in RLT buffer and RNA was extracted with DNase-treated RNeasy Micro or Mini kits, depending on cell number. Each cell subset was processed separately to prevent cross-contamination, with patient and healthy donor samples processed together. Using the immunoSEQ multiplex PCR, TCRB sequences were amplified from cDNA into 87-bp fragments spanning the CDR3 region. Sequencing of the amplicons was done on the Illumina HiSeq platform. For the original study's pipeline: Synthetic template baselines were used to correct PCR bias computationally, reads within Hamming distance 2 were collapsed together, and singletons that could not be merged were discarded. Reads were aligned to IMGT to assign V, D and J genes, CDR3 length, and insertions or deletions at six rearrangement sites. Clonotype counts were normalized to sorted cell number within each subset before computing true diversity and Gini coefficients with the tcR R package. The overlap coefficient, calculated on TCRB nucleotide sequences, was used to quantify repertoire sharing. As a proxy for the pre-selection repertoire, out-of-frame TCRB sequences from naive cells were analyzed. Entries here come from immuneACCESS through TCRdb and include only in-frame sequences with V and J called. Some clones fail to appear in such tables; in the studies checked, an unresolved V gene covers under half of the shortfall, and the cause of the remainder is unknown. D and trimming come from the DNA, and the V and J calls and clone size come from that table. The sample table contains hundreds of thousands of clones; only one count was recorded for 14% of them. The top ten hold approximately 0.038% of the sample.

This clonotype was obtained from a man aged 30 to 45 in good health. This chain is built from TRBV7-9 and TRBJ2-2; TRBD2 aligns with 7 central bases. The sequenced sample consisted of naive CD4+ T cells from blood. The cell subset or site label here, explained by the study, means: true naive CD4+ T cells. At the DNA level, the sequence is TGTGCCAGCAGCCCGGGACTACCCACCGGGGAGCTGTTTTTT. It translates as CASSPGLPTGELFF.